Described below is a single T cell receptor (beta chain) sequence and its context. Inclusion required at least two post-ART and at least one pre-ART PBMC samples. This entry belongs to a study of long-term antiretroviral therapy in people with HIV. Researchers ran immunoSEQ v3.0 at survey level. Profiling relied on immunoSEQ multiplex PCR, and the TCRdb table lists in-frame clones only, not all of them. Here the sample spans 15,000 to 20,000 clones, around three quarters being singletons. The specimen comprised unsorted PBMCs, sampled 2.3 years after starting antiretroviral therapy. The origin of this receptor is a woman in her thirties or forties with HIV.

CDR3 amino acids: CASSDHGNEKLFF. In DNA, the CDR3 is TGTGCCAGCAGTGATCATGGGAATGAAAAACTGTTTTTT. The V gene is TRBV25-1, the J gene TRBJ1-4, with D unresolved. Trimming stripped 3 bases from V and 5 bases from J, with 7 bases between. Germline CDR1 and CDR2: MGHDK and SYGVNS. CDR3 length equals 13 residues.